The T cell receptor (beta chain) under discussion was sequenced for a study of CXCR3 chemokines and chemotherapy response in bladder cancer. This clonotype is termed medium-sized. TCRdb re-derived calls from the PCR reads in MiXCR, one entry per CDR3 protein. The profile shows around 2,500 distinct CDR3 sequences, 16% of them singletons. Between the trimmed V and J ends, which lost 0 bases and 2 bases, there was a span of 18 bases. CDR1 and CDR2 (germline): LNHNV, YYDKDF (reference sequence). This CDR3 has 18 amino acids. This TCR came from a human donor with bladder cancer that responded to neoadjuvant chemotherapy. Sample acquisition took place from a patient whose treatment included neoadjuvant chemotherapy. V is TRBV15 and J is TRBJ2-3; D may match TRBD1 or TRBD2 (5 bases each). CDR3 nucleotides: TGTGCCACCAGCAGAGATAGAAGCGGACAAGGGATCACAGATACGCAGTATTTT. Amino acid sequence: CATSRDRSGQGITDTQYF.